Shown below are 18 T cell receptor beta chains from a single sample sequenced in a study of vaccination effects on CD4 cells after COVID-19. Antigen-specific CD4+ T cells expanded by the ViraFEST assay with viral peptide pools were then sequenced. With more than 9 days of culture completed, CD4+ T cells were isolated. Between March and December 2020, the person had a SARS-CoV-2 infection that PCR confirmed. Two-dose BNT162b2 or mRNA-1273 vaccination was given to participants. Assay: immunoSEQ multiplex PCR; the TCRdb copy retains only in-frame clones and omits some. The sample holds over 10,000 clones; just under 75% are singletons and the top ten take roughly a third. No antigen has been assigned to these receptors. Sequencing used CD4+ T cells from PBMCs cultured with HCoV-NL63 spike peptides, obtained after COVID-19 vaccination. The receptors were gathered from a human donor who had a prior SARS-CoV-2 infection.

The chain links TRBV5-1 to TRBJ1-1; D gene uncertain. Germline assignment: CDR1 SGHRS and CDR2 YFSETQ. The CDR3 runs to 13 residues. V was pared by 3 bases and J by 2 bases, with 8 bases between. CDR3 sequence: CASSSDLNTEAFF. The CDR3 nucleotides are TGCGCCAGCAGCTCGGACCTTAACACTGAAGCTTTCTTT. The whole variable domain, remainder taken from reference TRBV5-1 and TRBJ1-1, is KAGVTQTPRYLIKTRGQQVTLSCSPISGHRSVSWYQQTPGQGLQFLFEYFSETQRNKGNFPGRFSGRQFSNSRSEMNVSTLELGDSALYLCASSSDLNTEAFFGQGTRLTVV.

The J gene is TRBJ1-3, the V gene TRBV7-2; D might be TRBD1 (5 bases). CDR3 length: 16 amino acids. Germline V gene lookup returns CDR1 SGHTA and CDR2 FQGNSA. Deletions cut 5 bases from V and 4 bases from J, with 18 bases between. CDR3 loop: CASSPVLFGTGNTIYF. CDR3 DNA sequence: TGTGCCAGCAGCCCCGTTTTGTTTGGGACCGGAAACACCATATATTTT.

The rearrangement links TRBV2 to TRBJ2-7; TRBD1 or TRBD2 may be the D gene (5 bases each). CDR1 is SNHLY, CDR2 FYNNEI, per germline. V was cut by 7 bases and J by 2 bases, with 12 bases left in between. The CDR3 covers 13 residues. In DNA, the CDR3 is TGTGCCAGCATGGGGACGGGGCCCTACGAGCAGTACTTC. Its translation is CASMGTGPYEQYF.

The chain links TRBV24-1 to TRBJ2-5, with unresolved D. From germline, CDR1 is KGHDR and CDR2 SFDVKD. The CDR3 sequence is 15 residues long. The V end was cut by 1 base, the J end by 1 base, with 9 bases between. CDR3 in DNA: TGTGCCACCAGTGATTTTTGGGGATCCCAAGAGACCCAGTACTTC. Translation: CATSDFWGSQETQYF.

The V and J genes are TRBV30 and TRBJ2-5; TRBD1 might be the D (5 bases). Trimming stripped 2 bases from V and 5 bases from J, with 9 bases between. The germline CDR1 and CDR2 sequences are GTSNPN and SVGIG (reference sequence). This CDR3 contains 12 residues. The CDR3 here is CAWSIRGETQYF. CDR3 sequence (DNA): TGTGCCTGGAGTATTAGGGGTGAGACCCAGTACTTC.

This clone came up a few times. The V call is TRBV4-1, the J call TRBJ2-7; the match to TRBD1 covers 8 bases. The CDR3 contains 17 residues. V was clipped by 0 bases and J by 3 bases; unmatched bases: 10. Germline V gene lookup returns CDR1 MGHRA and CDR2 YSYEKL. DNA for the CDR3: TGCGCCAGCAGCCAAGACAGGGGGCCATTCCCTTTCTACGAGCAGTACTTC. Translated: CASSQDRGPFPFYEQYF.

The chain uses TRBV18 and TRBJ2-7, with 7 bases aligning to TRBD1. CDR3 length: 18 residues. CDR1 is KGHSH and CDR2 is LQKENI in the germline V gene. Unmatched junction bases numbered 18, after V lost 0 bases and J lost 7 bases. CDR3 coding DNA: TGTGCCAGCTCACCACCCAACGGAAAACAGGGGTTCGTGGGGGAGCAGTACTTC. Amino acid sequence: CASSPPNGKQGFVGEQYF.

This clone turned up a few times. The rearrangement links TRBV6-6 to TRBJ2-7; 7 bases align to TRBD1. There are 15 residues in the CDR3. The ends lost 2 bases at V and 3 bases at J; junction bases unmatched: 7. Germline V gene sequence: CDR1 MNHNY, CDR2 SVGAGI (reference sequence). The CDR3 nucleotides read TGTGCCAGCAGTTACCCCGGACAGGCAAGCTACGAGCAGTACTTC. Amino acid sequence: CASSYPGQASYEQYF.

The chain has TRBV5-6 and TRBJ2-7; 11 positions agree with TRBD2. The junction had 4 bases not matched to a gene; V was cut back by 3 bases and J by 2 bases. Germline-derived CDR1 and CDR2 are SGHDT and YYEEEE. The CDR3 is 15 amino acids. CDR3 region: CASSSHSGRAYEQYF. The CDR3 DNA is TGTGCCAGCAGCTCCCATAGCGGGAGGGCCTACGAGCAGTACTTC. Using reference TRBV5-6 and TRBJ2-7 for the parts outside the CDR3, the full variable domain is DAGVTQSPTHLIKTRGQQVTLRCSPKSGHDTVSWYQQALGQGPQFIFQYYEEEERQRGNFPDRFSGHQFPNYSSELNVNALLLGDSALYLCASSSHSGRAYEQYFGPGTRLTVT.

This chain connects TRBV6-1 to TRBJ2-3, with D possibly TRBD1 on 5 matching bases. Germline V gives CDR1 MNHNS, CDR2 SASEGT. Trimming took off 4 bases at V and 3 bases at J, with 20 bases between the two ends. The CDR3 runs to 17 residues. The CDR3 here is CASSGENQGFWTDTQYF. CDR3 nucleotide sequence: TGTGCCAGCAGTGGAGAAAACCAGGGTTTTTGGACAGATACGCAGTATTTT.

The CDR3 loop reads CASSYGTGGTRSSYEQYF. CDR3 DNA sequence: TGTGCCAGCAGTTACGGGACAGGAGGGACGCGGAGCTCCTACGAGCAGTACTTC. This rearrangement joins TRBV6-2 or TRBV6-3 to TRBJ2-7; 8 bases align to TRBD1. From germline, CDR1 is MNHEY and CDR2 SVGEGT. The CDR3 is 18 residues long. V lost 2 bases to trimming and J lost 0 bases; unmatched junction nucleotides: 12.

The chain combines TRBV6-2 or TRBV6-3 with TRBJ2-3; unclear D gene. The CDR3 runs 15 residues. Germline assignment: CDR1 MNHEY and CDR2 SVGEGT. Trimming removed 5 bases from V and 1 base from J, with 13 bases in between. This chain's CDR3 is CASSDQGDRTDTQYF. The CDR3, as DNA: TGTGCCAGCAGTGACCAAGGAGACCGCACAGATACGCAGTATTTT.

The chain has TRBV7-2 and TRBJ2-5; possibly TRBD1 for D (5 bases). The V end lost 5 bases, the J end lost 7 bases, and 17 bases lay between the germline ends. Germline CDR1 and CDR2: SGHTA and FQGNSA. The CDR3 runs to 14 residues. The CDR3, as DNA: TGTGCCAGCAGCGTTACAGGTGGAGCGCGGACCCAGTACTTC. Protein product: CASSVTGGARTQYF.

The chain joins TRBV4-1 to TRBJ1-2; the D gene is possibly TRBD1 (5 bases). Trimming left V 2 bases short and J 2 bases short, with 12 bases between. CDR1 is MGHRA and CDR2 is YSYEKL in the germline V gene. The CDR3 has 15 amino acids. The CDR3 here is CASSQSGTGNYGYTF. DNA of the CDR3: TGCGCCAGCAGCCAATCCGGGACGGGGAACTATGGCTACACCTTC.

The chain couples TRBV18 to TRBJ2-1, with 12 bases matching TRBD2. CDR1 and CDR2 (germline): KGHSH, LQKENI. J gave up 10 bases and V 6 bases, and 7 bases lay outside the gene matches. This CDR3 region has 14 residues. The CDR3 DNA reads as TGTGCCAGCTCCCTAGGTGGACTAGCGGGAGAGCAGTTCTTC. It codes for CASSLGGLAGEQFF. Complete variable domain (other parts from reference TRBV18 and TRBJ2-1): NAGVMQNPRHLVRRRGQEARLRCSPMKGHSHVYWYRQLPEEGLKFMVYLQKENIIDESGMPKERFSAEFPKEGPSILRIQQVVRGDSAAYFCASSLGGLAGEQFFGPGTRLTVL.

This chain uses TRBV27 with TRBJ2-7; no definite D call. V lost 8 bases and J lost 2, with 10 bases in between. Germline CDR1 and CDR2: MNHEY and SMNVEV (reference sequence). This CDR3 contains 12 residues. CDR3 region: CASWATPYEQYF. CDR3 sequence (DNA): TGTGCCAGCTGGGCTACTCCCTACGAGCAGTACTTC.

The chain recombines TRBV12-5 with TRBJ2-5; possibly TRBD1 for D (5 bases). Trimming left V 7 bases short and J 5 bases short, with 11 bases between. This CDR3 has 12 amino acids. Germline assignment: CDR1 LGHNT and CDR2 FRNRAP. In DNA, the CDR3 is TGTGCTAGTGCTGGGGCGTTGGAGACCCAGTACTTC. This encodes CASAGALETQYF.

The V call is TRBV5-6, the J call TRBJ2-7; possibly TRBD1 for D (5 bases). Between the trimmed V and J ends, which lost 6 bases and 6 bases, there was a span of 19 bases. CDR3 length: 14 amino acids. Per the germline V gene, CDR1 is SGHDT and CDR2 is YYEEEE. CDR3 in amino acids: CASNLEARASEQYF. In nucleotides, the CDR3 is TGTGCCAGCAACTTAGAGGCCAGGGCAAGCGAGCAGTACTTC.